The present TCR beta chain was sequenced within a study of blood T cells in healthy people across ages. Study background: Roughly one uniquely barcoded beta molecule per two T cells was captured.

The study's findings and limits: Correlation between TCR beta diversity and naive T cell percentage was strong. Diversity figures derived from one million T cells were judged to underestimate the true value. Because sorting was not performed, PBMCs prevented conclusive naive versus antigen-experienced comparison.

For the second PCR, which ran for roughly 7 to 11 cycles, a sample-barcoded 5' primer and a J-beta primer mix were used. TCRdb independently ran MiXCR on the 5' RACE reads; one entry per CDR3 protein. Of roughly 790,000 distinct CDR3 sequences in the sample, approximately 39% were seen once. Germline V gene sequence: CDR1 SGHVS, CDR2 FQNEAQ. The CDR3 extends over 15 amino acids. Trimming left V 4 bases short and J 2 bases short, with 15 bases between. Concerning this clonotype itself: The antigen is undetermined.

This sequence was found in a woman aged 55 to 70 in good health. The chain is built from TRBV7-8 and TRBJ2-7; D gene unclear. Sequenced input: blood. In DNA, the CDR3 is TGTGCCAGCAGCTCCGTAACCAAGGACCCCTACGAGCAGTACTTC. Its translation: CASSSVTKDPYEQYF.